This T cell receptor (beta chain) stems from a study of T cell responses to AZD1222 COVID-19 vaccine. Study observations and caveats: The study reported that nearly half of spike-specific TCRs target unmutated variant regions. Clonal diversity was possibly underestimated, and white British individuals and females predominated among donors.

Details on this clone: The antigen remains undetermined.

Data came from immunoSEQ multiplex PCR; TCRdb stores just in-frame clones and leaves some out. Of around 160,000 clones listed, under 95% are singletons. This CDR3 contains 14 residues. CDR1 and CDR2 from the germline V gene are SNHLY and FYNNEI. Trimming removed 7 bases at V and 5 bases at J, with 17 bases between. The chain joins TRBV2 to TRBJ1-1; weak D call: TRBD1 (6 bases). The sequencing used peripheral blood, collected on day 0 of AZD1222 vaccination. The source of this sequence is an adult in good health. CDR3 nucleotide sequence: TGTGCCAGCACCCACAGGGTTTTTGAAACTGAAGCTTTCTTT. It yields the protein CASTHRVFETEAFF.